This TCR beta chain was identified in a study of T-cell memory formation after mild COVID-19. Study details: The TCR clusters were mostly specific to one donor.

The CDR3 length is 16 residues. Germline CDR1 and CDR2: MDHEN and SYDVKM. J lost 4 bases, V lost 4 bases, and 11 bases had no gene match. Via MiXCR, TCRdb re-called the 5' RACE reads, giving one row per CDR3 protein. The sample has about 260,000 distinct CDR3 sequences, approximately 7.6% seen once; the top ten hold 22%. V usage is TRBV28 and J usage is TRBJ1-2; 8 nucleotides agree with TRBD1. Sequenced input: PBMCs or a T cell subset sorted from them (not recorded which). The TCR originated in a young man who had mild COVID-19 (a few samples of this study predate the infection). Cell type and time point are not known. The CDR3 loop is CASSSGQGISGYGYTF. In nucleotides, the CDR3 is TGTGCCAGCAGTTCAGGACAGGGAATCTCCGGCTATGGCTACACCTTC.